This T cell receptor beta chain is from a study of T-cell memory formation after mild COVID-19. General study findings and limits: Mostly located in CM and EM were contracting CD4+ clones, with contracting CD8+ clones located in EMRA.

As regards this clonotype: The antigen is undetermined.

TCRdb ran MiXCR on the 5' RACE reads and lists one entry per CDR3 protein. In the table there are approximately 500,000 distinct CDR3 sequences, more than 20% of which are singletons. Input material: PBMCs or a T cell subset sorted from them (not recorded which). The clonotype comes from an adult woman who had mild COVID-19 (a few samples of this study predate the infection). Cell type and time point are not known.

The CDR3, as DNA: TGTGCCATCAGTCACCCAAACAGGGGGACAGATACGCAGTATTTT. Translated, it gives CAISHPNRGTDTQYF. The gene calls are TRBV10-3 and TRBJ2-3, with TRBD1 matching over 8 bases. V trimming: 5 bases; J trimming: 3 bases; junction bases outside the gene matches: 7. This CDR3 contains 15 residues. Germline V gene data show CDR1 as ENHRY and CDR2 as SYGVKD.